This T cell receptor (beta chain) came from a study of identical twins. The CDR3 is 14 amino acids. V dropped 4 bases and J dropped 12; count of bases not matched to a gene: 14. Germline V gene data show CDR1 as SGHKS and CDR2 as YYEKEE (reference sequence). One entry per CDR3 protein results from TCRdb running MiXCR on the 5' RACE reads. Altogether about 220,000 distinct CDR3 sequences are present, 5.5% to 7.5% being singletons, with the ten largest covering more than 12%. Regarding the study as a whole: There were fewer insertions in abundant cord blood beta clonotypes, but memory repertoires showed no such pattern. Interpretation of the results relied on cross-sectional statistical analysis and not on following the same donors.

This clonotype came up a few times. Its specificity is not known. These data were also filed under a second study, of T cells expressing NK-cell markers. As that study records: Out of eight donors sequenced, seven tested HCMV-seropositive and the remaining one seronegative. The study found dominant NKG2C+ clonotypes at about 1.0-8% of CD8+ T cells in six donors.

The sample consisted of CD8+ T cells sorted from blood. The receptor's source is a woman under 30 in good health. This chain connects TRBV5-5 to TRBJ2-5; 8 bases line up with TRBD1. CDR3: CASSHRGDGPWEYF. The CDR3 DNA is TGTGCCAGCAGCCACAGGGGGGACGGCCCTTGGGAGTACTTC.